This T cell receptor beta chain derives from a study of neurological immune-mediated disorders. The CDR3 extends over 15 amino acids. The germline V and J ends were trimmed by 3 bases and 5 bases, with 17 bases remaining between them. Germline loops: CDR1 MNHEY, CDR2 SMNVEV (reference sequence). As for the cDNA, it was generated by 5'RACE with 10-nucleotide random UMIs. TCRdb processed the 5' RACE reads anew with MiXCR; each CDR3 protein has one entry. The data contain approximately 38,000 distinct CDR3 sequences, around 10% of them singletons. This clonotype was recorded many times. The chain carries TRBV27 and TRBJ2-7; weak D call: TRBD1 (6 bases). This TCR was sampled from a woman in her twenties or thirties with HTLV-1-associated myelopathy (HAM/TSP). Sequenced input: CD4+ T cells from blood. The CDR3: CASSFLRGQRDEQYF. CDR3 coding DNA: TGTGCCAGCAGTTTCCTCAGGGGCCAAAGAGACGAGCAGTACTTC.